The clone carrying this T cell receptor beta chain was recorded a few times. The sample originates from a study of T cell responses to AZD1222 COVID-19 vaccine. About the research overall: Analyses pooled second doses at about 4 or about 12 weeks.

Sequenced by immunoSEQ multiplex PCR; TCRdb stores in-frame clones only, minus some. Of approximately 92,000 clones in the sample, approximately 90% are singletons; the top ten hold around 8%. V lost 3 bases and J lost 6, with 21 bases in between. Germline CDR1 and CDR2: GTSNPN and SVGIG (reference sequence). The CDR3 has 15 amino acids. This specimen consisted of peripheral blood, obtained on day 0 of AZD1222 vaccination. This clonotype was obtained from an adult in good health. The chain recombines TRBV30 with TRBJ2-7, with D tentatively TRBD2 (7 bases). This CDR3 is CAWSESRGPLSEQYF. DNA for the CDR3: TGTGCCTGGAGCGAGTCGCGGGGGCCCCTAAGCGAGCAGTACTTC. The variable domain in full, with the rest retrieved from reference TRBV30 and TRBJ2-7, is SQTIHQWPATLVQPVGSPLSLECTVEGTSNPNLYWYRQAAGRGLQLLFYSVGIGQISSEVPQNLSASRPQDRQFILSSKKLLLSDSGFYLCAWSESRGPLSEQYFGPGTRLTVT.